Listed below are T cell receptor beta chains from one sample, sequenced in a study of T cells in tuberculosis. Repertoires were generated with immunoSEQ multiplex PCR, while TCRdb's copy carries only in-frame clones and drops some. The data contain 30,000 to 40,000 clones, roughly 97% of them singletons. The sequenced material came from PBMCs. These receptors originate from a donor aged 10 to 29 with latent tuberculosis or without tuberculosis infection. Each CDR3 is given with its conserved first and last residue. The order of the fields is D gene, clone size, J gene, V gene, CDR3 protein, CDR3 DNA. A D gene is named only where the DNA matches it firmly. Clone size appears in some rows only: once, few, many, or a class for an expanded clone.

d_gene: TRBD2; abundance: NA; j_gene: TRBJ2-1; v_gene: TRBV6-5; CDR3aa: CASGRGTSGYNEQFF; CDR3nt: TGTGCCAGCGGAAGGGGGACTAGCGGATACAATGAGCAGTTCTTC
d_gene: TRBD2; abundance: NA; j_gene: TRBJ2-7; v_gene: TRBV28; CDR3aa: CASRTKTSGVFYEQYF; CDR3nt: TGTGCCAGCAGAACCAAGACTAGCGGTGTGTTCTACGAGCAGTACTTC
d_gene: TRBD1; abundance: NA; j_gene: TRBJ1-2; v_gene: TRBV5-4; CDR3aa: CASSPPDRDGYTF; CDR3nt: TGTGCCAGTAGCCCGCCGGACAGGGATGGCTACACCTTC
d_gene: TRBD2; abundance: NA; j_gene: TRBJ2-1; v_gene: TRBV11-2; CDR3aa: CASTVAGGISYNEQFF; CDR3nt: TGTGCCAGCACCGTAGCGGGCGGGATCTCCTACAATGAGCAGTTCTTC
d_gene: NA; abundance: NA; j_gene: TRBJ1-1; v_gene: TRBV12-1; CDR3aa: CASSFGGTGGLITEAFF; CDR3nt: TGTGCCAGCAGCTTTGGAGGGACAGGGGGCCTGATCACTGAAGCTTTCTTT
d_gene: NA; abundance: NA; j_gene: TRBJ2-7; v_gene: TRBV29-1; CDR3aa: CSVVRSYEQYF; CDR3nt: TGCAGCGTTGTTAGATCCTACGAGCAGTACTTC
d_gene: NA; abundance: NA; j_gene: TRBJ1-2; v_gene: TRBV5-8; CDR3aa: CASIRALAARRYGYTF; CDR3nt: TGTGCCAGCATTCGAGCGCTGGCCGCCCGGAGGTATGGCTACACCTTC
d_gene: NA; abundance: NA; j_gene: TRBJ2-1; v_gene: TRBV18; CDR3aa: CASSQTRNNEQFF; CDR3nt: TGTGCCAGCTCACAGACTCGTAACAATGAGCAGTTCTTC
d_gene: NA; abundance: NA; j_gene: TRBJ2-3; v_gene: TRBV5-4; CDR3aa: CASRIGGITDTQYF; CDR3nt: TGTGCCAGCAGGATAGGCGGGATCACAGATACGCAGTATTTT
d_gene: NA; abundance: NA; j_gene: TRBJ1-1; v_gene: TRBV6-5; CDR3aa: CASSYSAGEGTEAFF; CDR3nt: TGTGCCAGCAGTTACTCGGCAGGGGAGGGCACTGAAGCTTTCTTT
d_gene: NA; abundance: NA; j_gene: TRBJ2-3; v_gene: TRBV6-5; CDR3aa: CASSYYPSSDTQYF; CDR3nt: TGTGCCAGCAGTTATTACCCTAGTTCAGATACGCAGTATTTT
d_gene: TRBD1; abundance: NA; j_gene: TRBJ2-7; v_gene: TRBV5-1; CDR3aa: CASSTGQGEDEQYF; CDR3nt: TGCGCCAGCAGCACCGGACAGGGGGAAGACGAGCAGTACTTC
d_gene: NA; abundance: once; j_gene: TRBJ2-5; v_gene: TRBV9; CDR3aa: CASSPGDVQETQYF; CDR3nt: TGTGCCAGCAGCCCGGGGGACGTCCAAGAGACCCAGTACTTC
d_gene: TRBD1; abundance: few; j_gene: TRBJ2-1; v_gene: TRBV4-1; CDR3aa: CASRARTGDNEQFF; CDR3nt: TGCGCCAGCAGGGCGAGGACAGGGGACAATGAGCAGTTCTTC
d_gene: NA; abundance: NA; j_gene: TRBJ2-5; v_gene: TRBV29-1; CDR3aa: CSVFPGLRETQYF; CDR3nt: TGCAGCGTTTTTCCAGGGTTGAGGGAGACCCAGTACTTC
d_gene: NA; abundance: NA; j_gene: TRBJ1-2; v_gene: TRBV30; CDR3aa: CAWSVIRGKRHGYTF; CDR3nt: TGTGCCTGGAGTGTGATTCGGGGGAAAAGGCATGGCTACACCTTC
d_gene: TRBD2; abundance: NA; j_gene: TRBJ2-7; v_gene: TRBV18; CDR3aa: CASSPFRGGGTYEQYF; CDR3nt: TGTGCCAGCTCACCATTTAGGGGCGGGGGGACCTACGAGCAGTACTTC
d_gene: NA; abundance: NA; j_gene: TRBJ1-1; v_gene: TRBV6-1; CDR3aa: CASSPQVRDTEAFF; CDR3nt: TGTGCCAGCAGTCCCCAGGTCAGGGACACTGAAGCTTTCTTT
d_gene: NA; abundance: NA; j_gene: TRBJ2-5; v_gene: TRBV11-3; CDR3aa: CASSLGRGSETQYF; CDR3nt: TGTGCCAGCAGCTTAGGACGGGGGTCAGAGACCCAGTACTTC